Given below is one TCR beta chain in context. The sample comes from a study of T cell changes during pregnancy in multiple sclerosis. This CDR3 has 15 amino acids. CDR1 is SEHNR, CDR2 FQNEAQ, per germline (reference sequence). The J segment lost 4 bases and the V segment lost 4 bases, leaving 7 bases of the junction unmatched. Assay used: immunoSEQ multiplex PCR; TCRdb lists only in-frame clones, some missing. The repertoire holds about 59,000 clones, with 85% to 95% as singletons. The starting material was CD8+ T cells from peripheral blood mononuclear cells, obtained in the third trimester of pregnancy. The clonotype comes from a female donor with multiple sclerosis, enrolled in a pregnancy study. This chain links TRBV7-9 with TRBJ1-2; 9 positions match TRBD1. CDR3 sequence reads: CASSYAGQGLYGYTF. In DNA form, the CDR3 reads TGTGCCAGCAGCTACGCGGGACAGGGCCTCTATGGCTACACCTTC. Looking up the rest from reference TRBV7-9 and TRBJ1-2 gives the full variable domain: DTGVSQNPRHKITKRGQNVTFRCDPISEHNRLYWYRQTLGQGPEFLTYFQNEAQLEKSRLLSDRFSAERPKGSFSTLEIQRTEQGDSAMYLCASSYAGQGLYGYTFGSGTRLTVV.